This T cell receptor beta chain is drawn from a study of shared clonotypes between healthy human individuals. Study-level points and caveats: It was the few donors that limited the genetic and exposure-history diversity represented.

The V gene's germline CDR1 is SQVTM and CDR2 ANQGSEA. The germline V and J ends were trimmed by 4 bases and 5 bases, with 15 bases remaining between them. CDR3 length: 14 amino acids. Donors were healthy HIV-negative adults without recent acute infections or vaccinations. Adult Caucasians living in Nashville, Tennessee made up all of the donors. Deep-level running was used for the assay. Profiled with immunoSEQ multiplex PCR; TCRdb holds only in-frame clones, not every one. The profile shows approximately 2.5 million clones, 93% of them singletons. In the case of this clone: The antigen remains undetermined.

The sequence came from a man aged 18 to 29 in good health. Some clones in this sample may be carry-over from other donors' samples. Material for sequencing was naive CD4+ T cells from PBMCs. Subset specified: CD45RA+ positively selected. V gene TRBV29-1 combines with J gene TRBJ2-1, with D possibly matching TRBD2 (6 bases). The CDR3 region has the DNA TGCAGCGTTGTGGGGCGGGAAATCAACAATGAGCAGTTCTTC. It specifies CSVVGREINNEQFF.